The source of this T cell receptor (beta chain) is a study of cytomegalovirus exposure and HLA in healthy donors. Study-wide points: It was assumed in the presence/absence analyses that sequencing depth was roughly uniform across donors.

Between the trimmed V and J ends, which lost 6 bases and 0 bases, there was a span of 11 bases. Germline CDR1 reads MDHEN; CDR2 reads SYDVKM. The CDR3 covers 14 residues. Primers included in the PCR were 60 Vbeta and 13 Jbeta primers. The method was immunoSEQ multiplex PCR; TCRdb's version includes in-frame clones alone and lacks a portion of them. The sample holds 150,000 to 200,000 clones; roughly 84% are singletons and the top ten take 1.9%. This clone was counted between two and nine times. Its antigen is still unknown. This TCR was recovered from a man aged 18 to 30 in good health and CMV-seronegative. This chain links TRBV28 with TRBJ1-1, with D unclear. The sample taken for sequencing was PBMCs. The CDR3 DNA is TGTGCCAGCAGACCCGCCGGGATGAACACTGAAGCTTTCTTT. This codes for CASRPAGMNTEAFF.